This T cell receptor (beta chain) was found in a study of identical twins. MiXCR was run by TCRdb on the 5' RACE reads, yielding one entry per CDR3 protein. This table holds 400,000 to 500,000 distinct CDR3 sequences, around 15% found once. In germline, CDR1 is LGHDT, CDR2 YNNKEL (reference sequence). V was cut by 1 base and J by 7 bases, with 7 bases left in between. CDR3 length: 12 amino acids. This clonotype was seen at least ten times. Its specificity is not known. Overall study findings and caveats: There was more out-of-frame TCR alpha sharing in monozygotic twins than models estimated. The presence of invariant MAIT and iNKT cells could partly confound analyses of zero-insertion sequences. The abundant beta clonotypes from cord blood had fewer insertions, and memory repertoires had none of this.

This sample was also put to use in a study of yellow fever vaccine responses in identical twins.

This TCR was recovered from a woman aged 18-30 years in good health. Sequencing was performed on CD4+ T cells sorted from blood. This chain connects TRBV3-1 to TRBJ1-1; no firm D call. The CDR3 nucleotides are TGTGCCAGCAGCCAAGTGAAGGGTGAAGCTTTCTTT. Its translation is CASSQVKGEAFF.